The sequence of this T cell receptor beta chain was determined in a study of blood T cell repertoires in COVID-19 (dated by TCRdb to 2018 to 2020). For the wider study: Collaborator samples came from the United States, Italy and Spain and covered acute and convalescent phases of COVID-19. The material from the prospective study consisted of cDNA or gDNA derived from T cells, B-cell-depleted T cells, or PBMCs. Subjects who had been exposed to COVID-19, were actively infected with it, or had recovered from it provided the deeply sampled blood TCRbeta repertoires that made up the dataset. The repertoires were released in a freely available public database meant as a resource for research on the immune response to SARS-CoV-2. Samples came from the ongoing ImmuneRACE study (first 160 participants) plus 1,254 subjects from 6 global collaborators. Sample metadata almost always included a de-identified subject ID, COVID-19 status, age in years and sex. Where available, HLA class I and class II types were obtained from metadata supplied by the sample provider rather than from assay-based typing. Study-level results and caveats: The quantity of clinical and demographic metadata differed by source and by participant and was supplied without curation.

This clone was seen ten or more times. The antigen this receptor binds is unknown. No qualities accompany the bases; no much larger clone lies one base away. The immunoSEQ Assay, a bias-controlled multiplex PCR, was used to amplify TCRbeta CDR3 regions from genomic DNA. In the paper's pipeline: Nucleated cell counts per sample were estimated from amplification of reference gene primers within the assay. To quantify the absolute abundance of each unique TCRbeta CDR3 rearrangement, sequence reads were collapsed and filtered. For each sample, productive Simpson clonality was calculated as the square root of Simpson's diversity index across productive rearrangements. Sourced from immuneACCESS, this table was stored by TCRdb with only in-frame sequences that have V and J called. A share of the clones is absent; for the studies checked, an unresolved V gene accounts for under half, and the remainder has no known explanation. Clonal size and the V and J genes are those of that table, whereas D and trimming came from the DNA. This sample gives 200,000 to 250,000 clones in total; around 81% of them show up just once. Around 10% of the sample is in the top ten clones.

At the junction V is shortened by 4 bases and J by 0 bases, with 14 bases in between. CDR1 and CDR2 were assigned from the germline V gene as SGHDT and YYEEEE. The CDR3, cysteine through phenylalanine, is 17 amino acids long. Only the CDR3 portion is preserved as DNA: 51 bases, with reading frame beginning at the first base. Participants in the prospective study were aged about 18 to 90 years, lived in more than 20 United States geographic areas, and enrolled through a virtual design. Cohort assignment in the prospective study relied on participant-reported clinical history from a screening survey and a study questionnaire. Each participant in the prospective study had whole blood, serum and a nasopharyngeal or oropharyngeal swab collected by mobile phlebotomists. Participants in the prospective study had the option to provide additional blood draws and questionnaires over a roughly 2-month period. Before DNA extraction, blood samples from the prospective study were shipped at room temperature or frozen.

The rearranged segments are TRBV5-6 and TRBJ2-6, with the D gene not confidently named. This sequence was found in a woman in her fifties or sixties with acute COVID-19. Sequenced sample: PBMCs or T cells enriched from blood (not recorded which). CDR3 reads: CASSPVVGNSGANVLTF. The DNA sequence is as follows: TGTGCCAGCAGCCCGGTGGTCGGTAACTCTGGGGCCAACGTCCTGACTTTC.